This TCR beta chain was found in a study of early T cells in non-severe SARS-CoV-2 infection. Study-wide findings and caveats: Database matching using VDJdb favored anti-spike CD8 responses, with private and CD4 specificities left missing.

Attached unique molecular identifiers marked individual cDNA molecules. TCRdb recomputed calls from the 5' RACE reads with MiXCR, one row per CDR3 protein. This repertoire shows about 81,000 distinct CDR3 sequences, around 6% found once; its top ten account for less than 8%. Concerning this clonotype itself: Its target is unknown.

The sample was whole blood. The receptor comes from an adult who was a healthcare worker with PCR-confirmed SARS-CoV-2 infection or an uninfected control (not recorded which).

This CDR3 reads CASSFRAGRYEQYF. DNA of the CDR3: TGTGCCAGCAGTTTCAGGGCAGGCCGCTACGAGCAGTACTTC. This rearrangement joins TRBV12-3 or TRBV12-4 to TRBJ2-7; D is possibly TRBD1 (5 bases). The CDR3 covers 14 residues. The V end lost 3 bases, the J end lost 3 bases, and 12 bases lay between the germline ends.